This is a list of T cell receptor beta chains from one sample in a study of CD8 T cells in ankylosing spondylitis. TCRdb fed the 5' RACE reads into MiXCR, producing one record per CDR3 protein. The repertoire consists of 150,000 to 200,000 distinct CDR3 sequences, with roughly 31% occurring once and the leading ten covering over 5.5%. Sequencing input: synovial fluid, either unsorted or a sorted T cell fraction (not recorded which). All receptors derive from a male donor with ankylosing spondylitis. Each CDR3 is given with its conserved first and last residue. The order of the fields is CDR3 length, D gene, V gene, J gene, clone size, CDR3 DNA, CDR3 protein. The D gene is left open where the match is weak. Rows may omit the clone size; those that give it use once, few, many or a size class.

14	-	TRBV12-3/TRBV12-4	TRBJ1-1	few	TGTGCCAGCAGTTTAAACAGGGAGAACACTGAAGCTTTCTTT	CASSLNRENTEAFF
16	-	TRBV20-1	TRBJ1-5	-	TGCAGTGCTAGAGATGGCGGGGGGTATAGCAATCAGCCCCAGCATTTT	CSARDGGGYSNQPQHF
15	TRBD2	TRBV2	TRBJ2-5	-	TGTGCCAGCAGGGGACTAGCGGGGCTCAAAGAGACCCAGTACTTC	CASRGLAGLKETQYF
12	-	TRBV20-1	TRBJ2-5	many	TGCAGTGCGGGGGTAGTCCAAGAGACCCAGTACTTC	CSAGVVQETQYF
14	TRBD1	TRBV12-3/TRBV12-4	TRBJ2-7	-	TGTGCCAGCAGTACAGGGGGAAGCTCCTACGAGCAGTACTTC	CASSTGGSSYEQYF
14	-	TRBV3-1	TRBJ1-5	few	TGTGCCAGCAGCCAAGGTCAGGCGAATCAGCCCCAGCATTTT	CASSQGQANQPQHF
16	TRBD2	TRBV5-1	TRBJ2-7	-	TGCGCCAGCAGCTTGGGGGGGACTAGCGGGAGATACGAGCAGTACTTC	CASSLGGTSGRYEQYF
17	-	TRBV4-2	TRBJ2-2	few	TGTGCCAGCACCCCCAACTCGGGGCAGGGCAACACCGGGGAGCTGTTTTTT	CASTPNSGQGNTGELFF
16	-	TRBV21-1	TRBJ2-3	-	TGTGCCAGCAGCAAAGTTATTGGGGGCGCGGGAGATACGCAGTATTTT	CASSKVIGGAGDTQYF
17	-	TRBV24-1	TRBJ1-1	many	TGTGCCACCAGTGAAAGCCCTGGGACATACTTGAACACTGAAGCTTTCTTT	CATSESPGTYLNTEAFF
13	-	TRBV6-2/TRBV6-3	TRBJ2-5	many	TGTGCCAGCAGCCACACCGGGATTGAGACCCAGTACTTC	CASSHTGIETQYF
10	-	TRBV6-1	TRBJ1-4	few	TGTGCCAGCAGTTCCGAAAAACTGTTTTTT	CASSSEKLFF